This T cell receptor (beta chain) was captured in a study of PD-L1 blockade in urothelial cancer (dated by TCRdb to 2016 to 2017). For the wider study: Every patient began therapy around 2014 and was given atezolizumab 1,200 mg intravenously every 3 weeks. Durable clinical benefit was defined as progression-free survival longer than 6 months, and TCR features were also tested against progression-free and overall survival. The study, an exploratory multi-omic analysis, examined somatic, immune and clinical correlates of response to PD-L1 blockade with atezolizumab in urothelial cancer. Blood samples were analyzed 3 weeks after the start of treatment (second dose) and 6 weeks after the start of treatment. Blood samples yielded a median of roughly 150,000 T cells and more than 75,000 unique TCRs, with median clonality 0.080. Several patients achieved durable clinical benefit and some 21 did not. Pretreatment tumor samples and matched peripheral blood, collected serially before and after atezolizumab treatment, underwent TCR sequencing. An ECOG performance status of 0 or 1 was recorded for the patients, and 0 to 3 prior chemotherapy regimens had been received by the patients. Twenty-nine patients had pretreatment blood TCR-seq, some 25 had at least one posttreatment blood collection, and some 25 had tumor TCR-seq. About 85% of the 29 patients were identified as males with urothelial cancer of bladder origin, and a prior smoking history was reported by 18 of 29 patients. In the same patients, whole exome sequencing and RNA sequencing of pretreatment tumors were performed in addition to TCR sequencing.

The time point label here, explained by the study, means: pretreatment peripheral blood. A cohort of 30 or so patients with locally advanced or metastatic urothelial carcinoma, treated at Memorial Sloan Kettering on a trial protocol, was included. Peripheral blood mononuclear cells were collected from each patient pretreatment and during treatment, giving between 1 and 8 total time points per patient. The Qiagen DNeasy Blood extraction kit was used to purify genomic DNA from total PBMCs and from tumor samples. Collected pretreatment and during treatment, PBMCs were isolated and stored as previously described. Beyond this particular receptor, the publication reports: A pretreatment peripheral blood TCR clonality below the median was linked to improved progression-free and overall survival. Because of the small sample size (n ≈ 28) and the many exploratory analyses performed, the results are intended to be regarded as hypothesis-generating. Among patients with durable benefit, tumor-associated TCR clones showed greater expansion in peripheral blood 3 weeks after treatment started (n of about 20, p = 0.022).

A remark on this clone: Its antigen is unknown. Base qualities are not recorded, but no much larger clone differs from it by a single base. The sample carries other DNA sequences with the same CDR3.

Synthetic TCR analog templates were spiked into each PCR to estimate absolute template abundance from read counts. The immunoSEQ assay used bias-controlled V and J gene primers to amplify TCRbeta CDR3 regions from genomic DNA. Sequencing of rearranged TCRbeta segments was done at approximately 20X coverage. In the authors' own workflow: Sequencing errors were corrected by clustering, and CDR3s were annotated against IMGT so that V, D and J genes could be assigned. Only productive TCRbeta rearrangements were used in downstream analyses, excluding out-of-frame or stop-codon sequences. To compute clonality, Shannon entropy was normalized by the log of the number of unique productive sequences and then subtracted from one. Clones differing between time points or between blood and tumor were identified using Fisher's exact test with Benjamini-Hochberg correction, with an adjusted p below 0.01 applied as the threshold. TCRdb holds this immuneACCESS table with in-frame rearrangements only. Some clones are missing; in checked studies, unresolved V genes explain under half, and the rest has no known cause. V, J and clone size are those of that table, while D and trimming were read from the DNA. Counted in this sample were about 87,000 clones; roughly 84% of them appeared once. The top ten clonotypes cover approximately 2.1% of the sample.

Trimming costs V 0 bases and J 3 bases, and their ends lie 7 bases apart. Per the germline V gene (reference sequence), SGHNT is the CDR1 and YYREEE is the CDR2. There are 13 amino acids in the CDR3, from cysteine to phenylalanine inclusive. Just the 39-base CDR3 DNA is kept, in frame starting at base 1. This clonotype was obtained from a man aged 55 to 70 with urothelial cancer. Here the sequenced sample was PBMCs, taken around atezolizumab (anti-PD-L1) treatment. The sequence joins TRBV5-4 to TRBJ2-7; TRBD2 could be the D gene, as 6 bases match. Here the CDR3 is given as CASSLDGSYEQYF. The nucleotide sequence reads as follows: TGTGCCAGCAGCTTGGACGGGAGCTACGAGCAGTACTTC.